This entry lists 15 T cell receptor beta chains sequenced from one sample in a study of blood T cell repertoires in COVID-19. The method was immunoSEQ multiplex PCR; TCRdb's version includes in-frame clones alone and lacks a portion of them. In the table there are about 260,000 clones, 87% of which are singletons. The sequenced sample consisted of peripheral blood. The receptors shown here come from a middle-aged woman who had recovered from COVID-19.

This clone has more than one count but fewer than ten. V usage is TRBV4-3 and J usage is TRBJ1-4, with D maybe TRBD1 (6 bases). CDR1 and CDR2 from the germline V gene are LGHNA and YSLEER. Deletions cut 9 bases from V and 5 bases from J, with 16 bases between. The CDR3 totals 14 residues. In nucleotides, the CDR3 is TGCGCCAGTAGCTCCGGGACACTCAATGAAAAACTGTTTTTT. Protein product: CASSSGTLNEKLFF.

This clone was counted a few times. The rearrangement joins TRBV4-2 to TRBJ2-3, with TRBD2 matching 9 bases. J lost 6 bases, V lost 0 bases, and 7 bases had no gene match. The CDR3 is 16 residues long. Germline V gene lookup returns CDR1 LGHNA and CDR2 YNFKEQ. The CDR3 reads CASSQDDGGGADTQYF. The CDR3 DNA follows: TGTGCCAGCAGCCAAGATGACGGCGGGGGGGCCGATACGCAGTATTTT.

Worth noting for this clone: This CDR3 is also generated by other DNA sequences in the sample. The chain combines TRBV5-1 with TRBJ2-5; maybe TRBD1 (5 bases). Trimming shortened V by 2 bases and J by 5 bases, and 10 bases separated the two germline ends. The CDR3 runs to 13 residues. Germline V gene data show CDR1 as SGHRS and CDR2 as YFSETQ. The CDR3 region has the DNA TGCGCCAGCAGCTTAGGGTCAGGGGAGACCCAGTACTTC. Translated: CASSLGSGETQYF. The full variable domain, its missing parts supplied by reference TRBV5-1 and TRBJ2-5, is KAGVTQTPRYLIKTRGQQVTLSCSPISGHRSVSWYQQTPGQGLQFLFEYFSETQRNKGNFPGRFSGRQFSNSRSEMNVSTLELGDSALYLCASSLGSGETQYFGPGTRLLVL.

J is TRBJ2-2 and V is TRBV2; 8 nucleotides match TRBD2. J was trimmed by 5 bases and V by 6 bases; bases with no gene match: 5. The CDR3 has 14 amino acids. Germline V gene lookup returns CDR1 SNHLY and CDR2 FYNNEI. CDR3 region: CASRRGARTGELFF. The CDR3 DNA follows: TGTGCCAGCAGGCGGGGGGCCAGGACCGGGGAGCTGTTTTTT.

CDR3 in DNA: TGTGCCAGCTCACCAGTGGTAGGGGGAACTGAAGCTTTCTTT. Amino acids: CASSPVVGGTEAFF. V and J are TRBV18 and TRBJ1-1; a possible D gene is TRBD1 (6 bases). Germline lookup yields CDR1 KGHSH and CDR2 LQKENI. V lost 2 bases and J lost 5, with 12 bases in between. This CDR3 has 14 amino acids.

This chain links TRBV29-1 with TRBJ1-4; 7 bases line up with TRBD1. This CDR3 is 11 amino acids long. Germline CDR1 SQVTM, CDR2 ANQGSEA. Trimming cost V 4 bases and J 14 bases; bases outside gene matches: 7. In DNA form, the CDR3 reads TGCAGCGTTGGAGGCAGGGGGAGGCTGTTTTTT. This translates into CSVGGRGRLFF. Full variable domain (remainder filled in from reference TRBV29-1 and TRBJ1-4): SAVISQKPSRDICQRGTSLTIQCQVDSQVTMMFWYRQQPGQSLTLIATANQGSEATYESGFVIDKFPISRPNLTFSTLTVSNMSPEDSSIYLCSVGGRGRLFFGSGTQLSVL.

The rearrangement uses TRBV7-8 and TRBJ1-2, with TRBD1 as a possible D gene (5 bases). The CDR3 length is 14 residues. V lost 0 bases and J lost 3, with 8 bases in between. CDR1 SGHVS and CDR2 FQNEAQ come from the germline V gene. The DNA for the CDR3 is TGTGCCAGCAGCTTAGCGTCAGGGTACTATGGCTACACCTTC. The encoded protein is CASSLASGYYGYTF. Filled out from reference TRBV7-8 and TRBJ1-2, the complete variable domain reads GAGVSQSPRYKVAKRGQDVALRCDPISGHVSLFWYQQALGQGPEFLTYFQNEAQLDKSGLPSDRFFAERPEGSVSTLKIQRTQQEDSAVYLCASSLASGYYGYTFGSGTRLTVV.

The V call is TRBV6-2 or TRBV6-3, the J call TRBJ2-3; no reliable D call. V was trimmed by 5 bases and J by 0 bases, leaving 9 bases between them. This CDR3 has 14 residues. Germline CDR1 reads MNHEY; CDR2 reads SVGEGT. Here the CDR3 reads CASSLSVSTDTQYF. In DNA form, the CDR3 reads TGTGCCAGCAGTCTTTCGGTGAGCACAGATACGCAGTATTTT.

The V call is TRBV7-3, the J call TRBJ2-2; TRBD2 aligns across 13 bases. Losses at the gene ends were 5 bases for V and 0 bases for J; bases not matched to a gene: 9. Germline V gene data show CDR1 as SGHTA and CDR2 as FQGTGA. The CDR3 consists of 19 residues. DNA for the CDR3: TGTGCCAGCAGCAAAAGGGGACTAGCGGGGTCAGCGAACACCGGGGAGCTGTTTTTT. Amino acids: CASSKRGLAGSANTGELFF.

V is TRBV29-1 and J is TRBJ2-7; 7 bases agree with TRBD1. The CDR3 loop spans 15 amino acids. V trimming: 4 bases; J trimming: 0 bases; junction bases outside the gene matches: 9. From germline, CDR1 is SQVTM and CDR2 ANQGSEA. The CDR3 region has the DNA TGCAGCGTTGCCCGGACAGGCGACAGCTCCTACGAGCAGTACTTC. Its protein is CSVARTGDSSYEQYF.

The chain uses TRBV27 and TRBJ2-7, with D possibly matching TRBD1 (6 bases). This CDR3 has 14 residues. The germline CDR1 and CDR2 sequences are MNHEY and SMNVEV (reference sequence). Deletions cut 1 base from V and 6 bases from J, with 13 bases between. This chain's CDR3 is CASSLFWGQGEQYF. CDR3 nucleotides: TGTGCCAGCAGTTTATTCTGGGGGCAAGGCGAGCAGTACTTC.

The rearrangement uses TRBV10-3 and TRBJ2-2; TRBD2 aligns across 10 bases. Trimming cost V 6 bases and J 2 bases; bases outside gene matches: 6. CDR3 length equals 16 residues. Per germline, CDR1 ENHRY and CDR2 SYGVKD. CDR3 DNA: TGTGCCATCAGACCGGGACTAGCGAGTAACACCGGGGAGCTGTTTTTT. Protein sequence: CAIRPGLASNTGELFF.

The rearrangement links TRBV24-1 to TRBJ1-2; D not certain. V lost 4 bases, J lost 4 bases, and 3 bases lay in between. The CDR3 runs 11 residues. Germline CDR1 and CDR2: KGHDR and SFDVKD. The CDR3 reads CATSDSYGYTF. In DNA, the CDR3 is TGTGCCACCAGTGACAGCTATGGCTACACCTTC.

The chain couples TRBV19 to TRBJ1-1; no reliable D call. The germline V and J ends were trimmed by 2 bases and 0 bases, with 16 bases remaining between them. Germline assignment: CDR1 LNHDA and CDR2 SQIVND (reference sequence). The CDR3 is 17 amino acids. The CDR3: CASSISASRGLNTEAFF. DNA of the CDR3: TGTGCCAGTAGTATATCGGCCAGCCGAGGGCTGAACACTGAAGCTTTCTTT.

Written as DNA, the CDR3 is TGCGCCAGCAGCTTGGCGCAGGGGGTGAGTGAGCAGTACTTC. It translates to CASSLAQGVSEQYF. The chain carries TRBV5-1 and TRBJ2-7, with 7 bases fitting TRBD1. Unmatched junction bases numbered 7, after V lost 0 bases and J lost 7 bases. Germline V gives CDR1 SGHRS, CDR2 YFSETQ. CDR3 length: 14 residues.